This TCR beta chain was identified in a study of blood T cell repertoires in COVID-19. Study-level background: Sources were T cells, B-cell-depleted T cells, or PBMCs; the material itself was cDNA or gDNA.

Symptom resolution, clearance, or two negative PCRs marked the recovered donors of Cohort 3. The germline V and J ends were trimmed by 1 base and 2 bases, with 5 bases remaining between them. The V gene's germline CDR1 is SGHVS and CDR2 FNYEAQ. This CDR3 contains 14 residues. Clones were read by immunoSEQ multiplex PCR, and TCRdb kept only the in-frame ones, dropping some. The repertoire includes 310,000 or so clones, roughly 87% of them detected once, and more than 8.5% sits in the top ten. This receptor was identified in a woman younger than 35 who had recovered from COVID-19. The source material was PBMCs or T cells enriched from blood (not recorded which). The chain has TRBV7-6 and TRBJ2-2; D is perhaps TRBD2 (5 bases). This CDR3 is CASSLGTNTGELFF. In DNA, the CDR3 is TGTGCCAGCAGCTTAGGGACTAACACCGGGGAGCTGTTTTTT.